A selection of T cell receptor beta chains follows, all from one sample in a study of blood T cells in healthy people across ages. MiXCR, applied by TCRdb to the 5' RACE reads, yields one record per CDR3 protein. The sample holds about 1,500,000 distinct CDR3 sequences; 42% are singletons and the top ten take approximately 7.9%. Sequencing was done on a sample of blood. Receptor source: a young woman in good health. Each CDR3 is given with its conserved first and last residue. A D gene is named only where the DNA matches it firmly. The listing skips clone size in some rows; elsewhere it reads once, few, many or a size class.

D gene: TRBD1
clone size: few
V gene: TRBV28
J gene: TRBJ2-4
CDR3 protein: CASSSGGQGGWNIQYF
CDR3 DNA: TGTGCCAGCAGCTCCGGCGGACAGGGCGGATGGAACATTCAGTACTTC

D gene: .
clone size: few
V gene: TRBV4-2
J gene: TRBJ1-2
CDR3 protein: CASSQDLGRGYTF
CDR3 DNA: TGTGCCAGCAGCCAAGATTTAGGCCGAGGCTACACCTTC

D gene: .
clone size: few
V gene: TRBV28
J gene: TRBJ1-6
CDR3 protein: CASSFRGRLNSPLHF
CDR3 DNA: TGTGCCAGCAGTTTTCGAGGACGGTTGAATTCACCCCTCCACTTT

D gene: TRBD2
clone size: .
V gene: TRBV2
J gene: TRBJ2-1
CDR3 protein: CASSPPGTSSHEQFF
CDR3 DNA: TGTGCCAGCAGTCCCCCTGGGACTAGTTCCCATGAGCAGTTCTTC

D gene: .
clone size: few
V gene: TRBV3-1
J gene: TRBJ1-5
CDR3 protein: CASSQVRNQPQHF
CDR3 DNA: TGTGCCAGCAGCCAAGTTCGGAACCAGCCCCAGCATTTT

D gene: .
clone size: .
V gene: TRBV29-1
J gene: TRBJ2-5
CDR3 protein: CSVQSGQETQYF
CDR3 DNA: TGCAGCGTTCAATCAGGGCAAGAGACCCAGTACTTC

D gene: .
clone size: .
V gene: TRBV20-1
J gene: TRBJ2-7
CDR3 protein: CSARGRAFTYEQYF
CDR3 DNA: TGCAGTGCTAGAGGGCGAGCTTTTACCTACGAGCAGTACTTC

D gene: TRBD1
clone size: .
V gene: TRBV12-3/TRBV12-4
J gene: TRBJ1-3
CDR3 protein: CATGQGNTIYF
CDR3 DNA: TGTGCCACGGGACAGGGAAACACCATATATTTT

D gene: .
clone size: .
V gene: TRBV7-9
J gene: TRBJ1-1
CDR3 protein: CASSSGADTEAFF
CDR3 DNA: TGTGCCAGCAGCTCTGGAGCAGACACTGAAGCTTTCTTT

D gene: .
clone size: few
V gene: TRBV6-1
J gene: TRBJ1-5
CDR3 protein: CASSEGHRDGSDQPQHF
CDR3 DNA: TGTGCCAGCAGTGAAGGCCACAGGGACGGTTCGGATCAGCCCCAGCATTTT

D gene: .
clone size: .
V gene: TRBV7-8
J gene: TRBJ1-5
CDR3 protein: CASSSLLNQPQHF
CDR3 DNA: TGTGCCAGCAGCTCCCTCTTGAATCAGCCCCAGCATTTT

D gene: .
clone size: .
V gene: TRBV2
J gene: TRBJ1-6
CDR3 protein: CASSVWTNSPLHF
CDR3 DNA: TGTGCCAGCAGTGTCTGGACAAATTCACCCCTCCACTTT

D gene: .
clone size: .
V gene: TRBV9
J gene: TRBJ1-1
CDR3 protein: CASSAPAGGEHRIHTEAFF
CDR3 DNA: TGTGCCAGCAGCGCACCCGCGGGAGGGGAGCATCGTATCCACACTGAAGCTTTCTTT

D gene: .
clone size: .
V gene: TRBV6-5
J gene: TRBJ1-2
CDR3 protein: CASSYWGHYGYTF
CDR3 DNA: TGTGCCAGCAGTTACTGGGGGCACTATGGCTACACCTTC

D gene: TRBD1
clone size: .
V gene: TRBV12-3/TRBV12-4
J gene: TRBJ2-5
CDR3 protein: CASSPQGAQETQYF
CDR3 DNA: TGTGCCAGCAGTCCACAGGGGGCTCAAGAGACCCAGTACTTC

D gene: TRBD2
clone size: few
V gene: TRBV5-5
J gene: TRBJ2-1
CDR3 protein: CASTPPTSGRASEQFF
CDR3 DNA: TGTGCCAGCACCCCGCCGACTAGCGGGAGGGCCAGTGAGCAGTTCTTC

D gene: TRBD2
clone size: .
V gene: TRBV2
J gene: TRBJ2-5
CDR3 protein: CASTTSGGAIETQYF
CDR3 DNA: TGTGCCAGCACAACTAGCGGGGGGGCAATAGAGACCCAGTACTTC

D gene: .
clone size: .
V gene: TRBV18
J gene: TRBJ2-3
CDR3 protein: CASSPSVQGTDTQYF
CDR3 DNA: TGTGCCAGCTCACCTAGCGTCCAGGGCACAGATACGCAGTATTTT

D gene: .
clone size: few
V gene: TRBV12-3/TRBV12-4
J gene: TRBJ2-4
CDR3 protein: CASSSAGRGQYF
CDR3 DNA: TGTGCCAGCAGTTCGGCGGGAAGGGGTCAGTACTTC

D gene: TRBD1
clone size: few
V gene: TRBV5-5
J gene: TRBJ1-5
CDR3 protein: CASSGGQGMGQPQHF
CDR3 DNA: TGTGCCAGCAGCGGGGGACAGGGGATGGGACAGCCCCAGCATTTT

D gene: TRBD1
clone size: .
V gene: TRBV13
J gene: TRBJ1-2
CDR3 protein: CASSSSDREAEGYIF
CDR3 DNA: TGTGCCAGCAGCTCCTCTGACAGGGAGGCTGAGGGCTACATCTTC

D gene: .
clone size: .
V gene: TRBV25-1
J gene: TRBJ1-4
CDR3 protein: CASSEGSRISEKLFF
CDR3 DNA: TGTGCCAGCAGTGAAGGCAGTAGGATAAGTGAAAAACTGTTTTTT

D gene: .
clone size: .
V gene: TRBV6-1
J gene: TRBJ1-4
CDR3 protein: CASTVTNEKLFF
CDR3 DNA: TGTGCCAGTACCGTAACTAATGAAAAACTGTTTTTT

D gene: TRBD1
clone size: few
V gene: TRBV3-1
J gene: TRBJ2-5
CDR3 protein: CASSLSPGQGRETQYF
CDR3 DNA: TGTGCCAGCAGCCTTTCCCCGGGACAGGGGAGAGAGACCCAGTACTTC

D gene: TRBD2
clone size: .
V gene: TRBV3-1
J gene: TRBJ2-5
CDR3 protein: CASSQDGLAGDNEQYF
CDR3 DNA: TGTGCCAGCAGCCAAGATGGTCTAGCGGGAGACAATGAGCAGTACTTC

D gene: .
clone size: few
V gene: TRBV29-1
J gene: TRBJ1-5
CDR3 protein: CSVEVLDSNQPQHF
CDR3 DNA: TGCAGCGTTGAAGTGCTGGATAGCAATCAGCCCCAGCATTTT

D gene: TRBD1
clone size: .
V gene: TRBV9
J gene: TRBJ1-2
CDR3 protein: CASSAETGPNYGYTF
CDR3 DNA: TGTGCCAGCAGCGCAGAGACAGGGCCCAACTATGGCTACACCTTC

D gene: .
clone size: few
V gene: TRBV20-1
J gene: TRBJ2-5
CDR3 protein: CSASGPNPAETQYF
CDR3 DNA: TGCAGTGCTAGTGGCCCTAATCCGGCGGAGACCCAGTACTTC

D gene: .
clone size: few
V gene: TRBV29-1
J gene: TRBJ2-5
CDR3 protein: CSVEALGEETQYF
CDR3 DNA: TGCAGCGTTGAAGCGTTGGGTGAGGAGACCCAGTACTTC

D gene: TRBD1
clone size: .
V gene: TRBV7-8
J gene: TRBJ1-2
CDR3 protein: CASSFGTGGVWARDVGYTF
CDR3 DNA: TGTGCCAGCAGCTTCGGGACAGGGGGCGTTTGGGCCCGTGACGTTGGCTACACCTTC

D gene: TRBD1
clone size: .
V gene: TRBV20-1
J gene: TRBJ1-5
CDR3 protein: CSASQPGQGYQPQHF
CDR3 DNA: TGCAGTGCTAGCCAGCCGGGACAGGGATATCAGCCCCAGCATTTT

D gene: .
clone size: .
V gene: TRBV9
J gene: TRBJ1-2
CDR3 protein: CASSVGEGSNYGYTF
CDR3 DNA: TGTGCCAGCAGCGTAGGAGAAGGGTCCAACTATGGCTACACCTTC